This T cell receptor beta chain was observed in a study of Ad26.COV2.S vaccination and SARS-CoV-2 variants. Across the whole study: Into the muscle, Ad26.COV2.S was dosed once or twice, 56 days apart.

The repertoire was sequenced with immunoSEQ multiplex PCR; TCRdb's copy has only in-frame clones and lacks some. The sample consists of about 440,000 clones, 87% of them appearing once. Treatment defined: 15 to 20 received Ad26.COV2.S at low or high dose, single or two shots; several received placebo; per-sample allocation not given. Day 63 after the first injection of vaccine or placebo was the sampling time. This CDR3 has 14 residues. Looked up from germline, CDR1 is PRHDT and CDR2 is FYEKMQ (reference sequence). Between the trimmed V and J ends, which lost 1 base and 8 bases, there was a span of 14 bases.

Sequenced material: peripheral blood, taken in a trial of Ad26.COV2.S vaccine versus placebo. The chain is built from TRBV13 and TRBJ1-2; D call uncertain. This TCR was sampled from a person aged 18-60 years who received the Ad26.COV2.S COVID-19 vaccine or a placebo. The CDR3 sequence: CASSLAGPSRGYTF. CDR3 sequence (DNA): TGTGCCAGCAGCTTAGCGGGCCCCAGTAGGGGCTACACCTTC. The full variable domain, in which reference TRBV13 and TRBJ1-2 provide the parts outside the CDR3, is AAGVIQSPRHLIKEKRETATLKCYPIPRHDTVYWYQQGPGQDPQFLISFYEKMQSDKGSIPDRFSAQQFSDYHSELNMSSLELGDSALYFCASSLAGPSRGYTFGSGTRLTVV.